A single TCR beta chain is shown here with its context. Original processing methods: The assay estimated nucleated cells by amplifying reference gene primers. The protocol was immunoSEQ multiplex PCR, while the TCRdb copy is restricted to in-frame clones and leaves out a portion. That table supplies the V and J calls and clone size; D and trimming were determined from the DNA. Among some 240,000 clones listed, approximately 82% were seen once. Germline CDR1 reads SGHTA; CDR2 reads FQGNSA. The length of the CDR3 is 15 residues. Trimming took 5 bases from V and 8 from J, leaving 16 bases between them. This entry belongs to a study of blood T cell repertoires in COVID-19. Study-wide background: Sites across the United States, Italy and Spain contributed samples from acute and convalescent COVID-19. Sources were T cells, B-cell-depleted T cells, or PBMCs; the material itself was cDNA or gDNA.

This chain links TRBV7-2 with TRBJ1-6, with D perhaps TRBD1 (6 bases). The TCR originated in a man in his forties or fifties with active or convalescent COVID-19. Sequencing was done on a sample of peripheral blood. The CDR3 sequence: CASSRIQGRDSPLHF. In DNA, the CDR3 is TGTGCCAGCAGCCGTATCCAGGGGAGAGATTCACCCCTCCACTTT.